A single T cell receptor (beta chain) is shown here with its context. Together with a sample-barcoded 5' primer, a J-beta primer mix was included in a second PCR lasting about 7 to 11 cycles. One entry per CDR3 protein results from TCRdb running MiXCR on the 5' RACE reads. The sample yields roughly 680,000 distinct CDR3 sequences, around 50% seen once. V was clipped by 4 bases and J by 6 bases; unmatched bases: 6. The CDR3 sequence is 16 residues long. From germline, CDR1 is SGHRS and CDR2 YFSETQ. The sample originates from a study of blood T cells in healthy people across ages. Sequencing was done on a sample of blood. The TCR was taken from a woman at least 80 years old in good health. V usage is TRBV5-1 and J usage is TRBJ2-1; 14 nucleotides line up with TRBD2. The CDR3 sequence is CASSPTTSGGANEQFF. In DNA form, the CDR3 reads TGCGCCAGCAGCCCGACGACTAGCGGGGGGGCCAATGAGCAGTTCTTC.